One sample yielded the 12 T cell receptor beta chains listed below, sequenced in a study of T cell clonality in common variable immunodeficiency. Clones were sequenced by immunoSEQ multiplex PCR, and TCRdb holds only the in-frame ones, with some missing. The sample includes 50,000 to 60,000 clones, none of them occurring once. The specimen was peripheral blood mononuclear cells. The receptors here all came from a person between 18 and 75 years old in good health.

The table lists this clone with many counts. The read comes to an end 3 residues before the CDR3 does, leaving the germline J gene to fill in the end. V usage is TRBV20-1 and J usage is TRBJ1-4; 8 bases match TRBD1. Germline CDR1 is DFQATT and CDR2 is SNEGSKA (reference sequence). The CDR3 sequence is 15 residues long. The V and J ends lost 2 bases and 8 bases, in that order; junction bases with no gene match: 10. The CDR3 DNA, read in part, is TGCAGTGCTAGACCCCCGGGACAGGTTGAGGAAAAA. It specifies CSARPPGQVEEK. The full-length CDR3 reads as CSARPPGQVEEKLFF.

This clone appeared many times. The read terminates 3 residues before the CDR3 end, so the remaining end is supplied by the germline J gene. The rearrangement joins TRBV20-1 to TRBJ2-6; D gene unclear. This CDR3 has 18 residues. Germline lookup yields CDR1 DFQATT and CDR2 SNEGSKA (reference sequence). Deletions cut 3 bases from V and 4 bases from J, with 22 bases between. The part of the CDR3 DNA that was read is TGCAGTGCTAGGAGGCGAGCATTACCACGGGTGGGGGCCAACGTC. Residues: CSARRRALPRVGANV. The full-length CDR3 reads as CSARRRALPRVGANVLTF.

In this sample, this clone turned up many times. The read is 3 residues too short to cover the CDR3 end, so that end is filled in from the germline J gene. The chain carries TRBV6-2 or TRBV6-3 and TRBJ2-7; 10 bases are shared with TRBD2. The J segment lost 4 bases and the V segment lost 3 bases, leaving 6 bases of the junction unmatched. Per germline, CDR1 MNHEY and CDR2 SVGEGT. CDR3 length equals 15 residues. CDR3 DNA, as far as it was read: TGTGCCAGCAGTTATAAACTAGCGGGACCATACGAG. Encoded protein: CASSYKLAGPYE. The CDR3 in its entirety is CASSYKLAGPYEQYF.

Note on this clone: Read sequence stops 3 residues before the CDR3 end, and the germline J gene provides the missing end. The V and J genes are TRBV7-2 and TRBJ2-1, with 10 nucleotides matching TRBD1. The CDR3 loop spans 14 amino acids. From germline, CDR1 is SGHTA and CDR2 FQGNSA. V shed 9 bases, J shed 6 bases, and the junction held 8 bases outside the gene matches. This CDR3 reads CASRRGTGANEQFF. CDR3 bases read: TGTGCCAGTAGACGCGGGACAGGGGCCAATGAG.

The sample holds a few counts of this clone. The CDR3 goes on 3 residues after the read ends, and that part is filled in from the germline J gene. The V call is TRBV2, the J call TRBJ1-5; 7 bases map to TRBD1. The CDR3 runs to 15 residues. Germline CDR1 reads SNHLY; CDR2 reads FYNNEI. The V segment lost 6 bases and the J segment 2 bases; nucleotides outside the gene matches: 7. The CDR3 spells CASSFDREGNQPQHF. The CDR3 bases that were read are TGTGCCAGCAGCTTCGACAGGGAGGGCAATCAGCCC.

This clone appeared many times. CDR3 in amino acids: CASSKLGGTASYEQYF. The covered CDR3 bases are TGCGCCAGCAGCAAACTGGGTGGGACAGCCTCCTACGAG. This chain links TRBV5-1 with TRBJ2-7; 7 bases match TRBD1. With the read ending 3 residues before the CDR3 end, the germline J gene is used to fill in that end. This CDR3 is built from 16 residues. V shed 4 bases, J shed 0 bases, and the junction held 10 bases outside the gene matches. Germline CDR1 is SGHRS and CDR2 is YFSETQ.

This clone was recorded many times. The sequence runs out 3 residues before the end of the CDR3; the remainder is reconstructed from the germline J gene. The rearrangement links TRBV28 to TRBJ2-7; 7 nucleotides agree with TRBD1. Trimming cost V 7 bases and J 5 bases; bases outside gene matches: 11. Germline V lookup: CDR1 MDHEN, CDR2 SYDVKM. This CDR3 is built from 14 residues. CDR3 sequence: CASNSQGRINEQYF. The CDR3 DNA, read in part, is TGTGCCAGCAACTCACAGGGGAGAATAAACGAG.

There are many counts of this clone. With the read ending 3 residues before the CDR3 end, the germline J gene is used to fill in that end. V gene TRBV20-1 combines with J gene TRBJ2-2; 8 bases agree with TRBD2. Germline CDR1 is DFQATT and CDR2 is SNEGSKA (reference sequence). CDR3 length equals 14 residues. The junction had 5 bases not matched to a gene; V was cut back by 2 bases and J by 6 bases. The sequenced CDR3 bases are TGCAGTGCTAGAACAGCGGGAGCATCCGGGGAG. Its translation: CSARTAGASGE. The full CDR3 sequence reads CSARTAGASGELFF.

This clone was counted ten times or more. The CDR3 end is not reached by the read, which stops 3 residues before it; the germline J gene fills it in. The J gene is TRBJ1-6, the V gene TRBV20-1; D unresolved. This CDR3 is built from 14 residues. Germline-derived CDR1 and CDR2 are DFQATT and SNEGSKA (reference sequence). The V and J ends lost 6 bases and 6 bases respectively, with 15 bases between them. CDR3 bases read: TGCAGTGCCAGCCTAAGGGCTTTTAATTCACCC. It translates to CSASLRAFNSP. The whole CDR3 protein is CSASLRAFNSPLHF.

This clone appeared many times. Partial CDR3 DNA: TGTGCCAGCAGTTACCTTACGGGACACCTGAACACTGAA. Its protein product is CASSYLTGHLNTE. The whole CDR3 sequence reads CASSYLTGHLNTEAFF. The V and J genes are TRBV6-2 or TRBV6-3 and TRBJ1-1, with D tentatively TRBD1 (6 bases). The sequenced fragment ends 3 residues before the CDR3 boundary, so the rest is inferred from the germline J gene. The CDR3 runs 16 residues. The V and J ends lost 2 bases and 0 bases respectively, with 13 bases between them. Germline CDR1 reads MNHEY; CDR2 reads SVGEGT.

This clone was seen ten or more times. From the germline J gene comes the end of the CDR3, since the read stops 3 residues before it. The genes are TRBV30 and TRBJ1-1; 7 bases agree with TRBD1. With V trimmed by 1 base and J by 3 bases, 2 bases remained unmatched. This CDR3 is 13 amino acids long. The germline CDR1 and CDR2 sequences are GTSNPN and SVGIG (reference sequence). The part of the CDR3 DNA that was read is TGTGCCTGGAGTGCTCAGGGGGACACTGAA. Translating gives CAWSAQGDTE. In full, the CDR3 reads CAWSAQGDTEAFF.

Many counts were recorded for this clone. The missing CDR3 end, 3 residues past where the read stops, is filled in from the germline J gene. This chain joins TRBV20-1 and TRBJ2-7; 10 bases map to TRBD2. From germline, CDR1 is DFQATT and CDR2 SNEGSKA (reference sequence). Trimming took 1 base from V and 5 from J; bases not matched to a gene: 5. The CDR3 covers 14 residues. CDR3 sequence: CSARGGTSAHEQYF. The part of the CDR3 DNA that was read is TGCAGTGCTAGAGGGGGGACTAGCGCTCACGAG.